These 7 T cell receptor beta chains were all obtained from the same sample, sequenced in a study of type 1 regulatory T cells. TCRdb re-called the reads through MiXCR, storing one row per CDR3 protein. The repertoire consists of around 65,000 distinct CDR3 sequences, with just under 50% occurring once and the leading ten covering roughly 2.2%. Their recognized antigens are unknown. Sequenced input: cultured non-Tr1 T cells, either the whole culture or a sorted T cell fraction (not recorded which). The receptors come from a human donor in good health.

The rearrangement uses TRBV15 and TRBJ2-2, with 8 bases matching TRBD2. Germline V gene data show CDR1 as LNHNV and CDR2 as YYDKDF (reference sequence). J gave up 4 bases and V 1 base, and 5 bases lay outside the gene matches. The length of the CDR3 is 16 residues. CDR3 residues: CATSRASGSGTGELFF. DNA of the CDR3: TGTGCCACCAGCAGAGCTAGCGGGTCCGGCACCGGGGAGCTGTTTTTT.

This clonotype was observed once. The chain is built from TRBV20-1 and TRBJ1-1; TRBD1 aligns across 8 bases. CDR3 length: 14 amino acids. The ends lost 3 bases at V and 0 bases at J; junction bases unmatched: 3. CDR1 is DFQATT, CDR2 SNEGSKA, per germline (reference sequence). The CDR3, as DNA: TGCAGTGCTAGGCAGGGGGCGGTGAACACTGAAGCTTTCTTT. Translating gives CSARQGAVNTEAFF.

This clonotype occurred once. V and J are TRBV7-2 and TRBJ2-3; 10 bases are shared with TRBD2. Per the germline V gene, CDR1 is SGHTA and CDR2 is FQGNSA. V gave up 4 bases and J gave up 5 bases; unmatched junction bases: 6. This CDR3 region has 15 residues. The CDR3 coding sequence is TGTGCCAGCAGCTCTAGCGGGGGTTGGGGAGATACGCAGTATTTT. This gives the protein CASSSSGGWGDTQYF.

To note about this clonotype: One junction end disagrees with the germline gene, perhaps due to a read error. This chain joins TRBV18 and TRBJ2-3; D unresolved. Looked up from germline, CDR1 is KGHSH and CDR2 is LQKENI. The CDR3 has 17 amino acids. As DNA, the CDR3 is TGTGCCCGCTCACCAGACCTAAGGTCGCTAATCACAGATACGCAGTATTTT. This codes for CARSPDLRSLITDTQYF.

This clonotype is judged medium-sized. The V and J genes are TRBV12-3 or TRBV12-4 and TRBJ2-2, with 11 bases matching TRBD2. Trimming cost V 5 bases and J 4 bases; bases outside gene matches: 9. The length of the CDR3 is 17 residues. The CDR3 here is CASSRLTSGVLTGELFF. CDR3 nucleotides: TGTGCCAGCAGTCGGCTGACTAGCGGGGTCCTCACCGGGGAGCTGTTTTTT.

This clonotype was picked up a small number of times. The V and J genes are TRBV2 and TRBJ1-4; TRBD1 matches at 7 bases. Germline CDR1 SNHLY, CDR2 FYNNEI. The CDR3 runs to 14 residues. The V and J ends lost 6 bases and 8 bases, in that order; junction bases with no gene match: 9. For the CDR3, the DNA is TGTGCCAGCAGGGAGACAGGGAGTGGGGAAAAACTGTTTTTT. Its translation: CASRETGSGEKLFF. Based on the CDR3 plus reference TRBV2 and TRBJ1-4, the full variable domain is EPEVTQTPSHQVTQMGQEVILRCVPISNHLYFYWYRQILGQKVEFLVSFYNNEISEKSEIFDDQFSVERPDGSNFTLKIRSTKLEDSAMYFCASRETGSGEKLFFGSGTQLSVL.

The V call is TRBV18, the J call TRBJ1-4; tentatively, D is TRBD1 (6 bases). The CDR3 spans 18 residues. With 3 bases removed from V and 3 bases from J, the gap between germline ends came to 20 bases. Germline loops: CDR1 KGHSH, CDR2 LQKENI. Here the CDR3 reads CASSPSLGGGQPNEKLFF. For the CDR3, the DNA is TGTGCCAGCTCACCGAGCCTGGGCGGCGGACAGCCTAATGAAAAACTGTTTTTT.